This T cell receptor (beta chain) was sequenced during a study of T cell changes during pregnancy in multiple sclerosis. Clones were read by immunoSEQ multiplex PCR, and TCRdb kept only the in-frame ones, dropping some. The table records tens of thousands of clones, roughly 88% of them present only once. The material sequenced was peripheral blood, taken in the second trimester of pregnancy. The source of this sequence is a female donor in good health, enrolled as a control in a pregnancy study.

CDR3 nucleotides: TGTGCCAGCAGCACATCCACACCCAGGGGGTCCTATGGCTACACCTTC. Translation gives CASSTSTPRGSYGYTF. The rearrangement uses TRBV7-9 and TRBJ1-2; 7 nucleotides agree with TRBD1. With 5 bases clipped from V and 4 bases from J, the junction kept 13 bases outside the gene matches. From germline, CDR1 is SEHNR and CDR2 FQNEAQ (reference sequence). The CDR3 length is 16 residues.